The clone carrying this T cell receptor (beta chain) was seen a handful of times. PCR primers comprised 60 Vbeta and 13 Jbeta primers. Assay: immunoSEQ multiplex PCR; the TCRdb copy retains only in-frame clones and omits some. The profile shows around 180,000 clones, roughly 70% of them singletons. Germline assignment: CDR1 SNHLY and CDR2 FYNNEI. This CDR3 comprises 14 residues. The ends lost 6 bases at V and 3 bases at J; junction bases unmatched: 5. The sample comes from a study of cytomegalovirus exposure and HLA in healthy donors. The sequencing input was PBMCs. The clonotype was recovered from a girl aged 10-17 years in good health and CMV-seronegative. The genes are TRBV2 and TRBJ2-7; TRBD1 aligns across 10 bases. The CDR3 spells CASRSGTGDYEQYF. The CDR3 DNA reads as TGTGCCAGCAGATCCGGGACAGGGGACTACGAGCAGTACTTC. Complete variable domain (other parts from reference TRBV2 and TRBJ2-7): EPEVTQTPSHQVTQMGQEVILRCVPISNHLYFYWYRQILGQKVEFLVSFYNNEISEKSEIFDDQFSVERPDGSNFTLKIRSTKLEDSAMYFCASRSGTGDYEQYFGPGTRLTVT.